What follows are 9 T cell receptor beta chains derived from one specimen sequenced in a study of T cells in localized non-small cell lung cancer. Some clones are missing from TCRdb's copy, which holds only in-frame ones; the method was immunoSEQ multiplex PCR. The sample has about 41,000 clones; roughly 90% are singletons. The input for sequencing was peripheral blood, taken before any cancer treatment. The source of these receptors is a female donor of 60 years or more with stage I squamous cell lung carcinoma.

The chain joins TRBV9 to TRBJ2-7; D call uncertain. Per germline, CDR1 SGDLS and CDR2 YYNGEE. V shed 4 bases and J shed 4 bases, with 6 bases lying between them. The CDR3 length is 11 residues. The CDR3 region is CASSLRYEQYF. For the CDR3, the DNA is TGTGCCAGCAGCCTCCGTTACGAGCAGTACTTC.

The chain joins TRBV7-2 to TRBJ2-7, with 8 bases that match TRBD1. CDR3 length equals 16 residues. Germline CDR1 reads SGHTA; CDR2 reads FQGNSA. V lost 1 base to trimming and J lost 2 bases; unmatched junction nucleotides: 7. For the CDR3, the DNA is TGTGCCAGCAGCTTAGTGAGCAGGGGGCTTACCTACGAGCAGTACTTC. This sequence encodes CASSLVSRGLTYEQYF.

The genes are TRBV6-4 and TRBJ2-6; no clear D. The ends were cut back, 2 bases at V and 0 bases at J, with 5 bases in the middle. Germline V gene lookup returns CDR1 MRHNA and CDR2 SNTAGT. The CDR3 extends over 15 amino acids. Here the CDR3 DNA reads TGTGCCAGCAGTGACGGTATCTCTGGGGCCAACGTCCTGACTTTC. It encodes CASSDGISGANVLTF.

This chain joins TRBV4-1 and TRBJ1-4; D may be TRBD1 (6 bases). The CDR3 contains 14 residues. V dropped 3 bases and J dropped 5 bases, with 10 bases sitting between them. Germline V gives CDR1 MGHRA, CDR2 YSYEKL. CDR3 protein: CASSHGQLNEKLFF. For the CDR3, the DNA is TGCGCCAGCAGCCACGGACAGCTGAATGAAAAACTGTTTTTT.

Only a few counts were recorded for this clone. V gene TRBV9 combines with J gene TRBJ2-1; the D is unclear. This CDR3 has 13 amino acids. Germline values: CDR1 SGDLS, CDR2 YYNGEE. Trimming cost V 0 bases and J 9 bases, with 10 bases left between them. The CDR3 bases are TGTGCCAGCAGCGTAGTGAGCCTTACTGAGCAGTTCTTC. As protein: CASSVVSLTEQFF.

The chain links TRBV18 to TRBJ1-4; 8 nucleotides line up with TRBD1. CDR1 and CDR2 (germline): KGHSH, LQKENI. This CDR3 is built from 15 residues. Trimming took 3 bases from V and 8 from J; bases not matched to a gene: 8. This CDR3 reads CASSPRDRSREKLFF. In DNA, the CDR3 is TGTGCCAGCTCACCCCGGGACAGGAGTAGGGAAAAACTGTTTTTT.

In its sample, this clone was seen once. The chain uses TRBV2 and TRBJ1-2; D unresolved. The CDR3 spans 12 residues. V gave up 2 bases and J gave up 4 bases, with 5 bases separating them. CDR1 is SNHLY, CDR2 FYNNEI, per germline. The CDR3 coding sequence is TGTGCCAGCAGTGAATACAGCTATGGCTACACCTTC. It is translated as CASSEYSYGYTF.

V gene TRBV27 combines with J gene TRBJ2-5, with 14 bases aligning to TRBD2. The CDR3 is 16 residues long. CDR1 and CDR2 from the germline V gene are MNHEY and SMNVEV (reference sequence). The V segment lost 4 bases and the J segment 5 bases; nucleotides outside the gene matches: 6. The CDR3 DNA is TGTGCCAGCAGTTCCCGGACTAGCGGGAGGAGGGAGACCCAGTACTTC. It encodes CASSSRTSGRRETQYF.

CDR3 loop: CASSHTGGGQPQHF. In nucleotides, the CDR3 is TGTGCCAGCAGCCATACAGGGGGCGGGCAGCCCCAGCATTTT. The genes are TRBV7-9 and TRBJ1-5; 9 bases agree with TRBD1. The CDR3 has 14 amino acids. Per the germline V gene, CDR1 is SEHNR and CDR2 is FQNEAQ (reference sequence). V trimming: 5 bases; J trimming: 7 bases; junction bases outside the gene matches: 6.